This TCR beta chain was obtained from a study of cytotoxic CD8 clonotypes in ibrutinib-treated CLL. Study-level results: Baseline clonality exceeded age-matched healthy donors and tracked circulating CD8+ T-cell counts. Sustained-remission and progressing patients' sampling times differed. Upon ibrutinib response clonality rose, and upon progression it fell back toward baseline.

The assay was immunoSEQ multiplex PCR, and TCRdb's table has in-frame clones only and misses some. The table includes some 130,000 clones, approximately 83% detected once. This CDR3 has 15 amino acids. Trimming took off 6 bases at V and 7 bases at J, with 19 bases between the two ends. Germline V gene data show CDR1 as MGHRA and CDR2 as YSYEKL. On this clone itself: What it recognizes is unknown.

The TCR was taken from a human donor with chronic lymphocytic leukemia. The chain recombines TRBV4-1 with TRBJ2-1; no firm D call. Material: PBMCs, obtained after 24 months of ibrutinib treatment. The DNA of the CDR3 is TGCGCCAGCAGGCCAGGTCGCGACCAATGGAATGAGCAGTTCTTC. Its translation is CASRPGRDQWNEQFF.